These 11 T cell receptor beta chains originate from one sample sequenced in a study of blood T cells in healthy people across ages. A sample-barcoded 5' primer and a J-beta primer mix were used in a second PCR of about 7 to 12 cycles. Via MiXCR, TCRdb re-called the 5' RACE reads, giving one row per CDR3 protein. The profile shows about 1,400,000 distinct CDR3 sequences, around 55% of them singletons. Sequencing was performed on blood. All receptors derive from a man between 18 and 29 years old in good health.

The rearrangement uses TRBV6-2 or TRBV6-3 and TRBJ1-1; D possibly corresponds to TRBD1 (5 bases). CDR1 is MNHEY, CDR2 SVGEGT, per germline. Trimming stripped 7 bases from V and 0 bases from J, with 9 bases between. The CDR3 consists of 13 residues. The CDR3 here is CASTTDMNTEAFF. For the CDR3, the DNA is TGTGCCAGCACGACAGACATGAACACTGAAGCTTTCTTT.

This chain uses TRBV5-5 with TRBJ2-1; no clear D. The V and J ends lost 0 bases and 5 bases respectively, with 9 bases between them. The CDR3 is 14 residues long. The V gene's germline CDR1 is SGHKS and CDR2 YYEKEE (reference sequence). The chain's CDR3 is CASSLVVGNNEQFF. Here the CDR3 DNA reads TGTGCCAGCAGCTTGGTGGTTGGAAACAATGAGCAGTTCTTC.

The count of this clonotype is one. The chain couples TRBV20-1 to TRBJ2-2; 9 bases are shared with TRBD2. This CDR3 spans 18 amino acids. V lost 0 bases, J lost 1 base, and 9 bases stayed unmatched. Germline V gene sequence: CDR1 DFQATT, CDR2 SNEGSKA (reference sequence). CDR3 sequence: CSARDPEPSGVNTGELFF. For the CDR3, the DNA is TGCAGTGCTAGAGACCCAGAACCTAGCGGGGTGAACACCGGGGAGCTGTTTTTT.

CDR3 nucleotide sequence: TGCGCCAGCAGATCGACTAGCGGAGAGACCCAGTACTTC. It specifies CASRSTSGETQYF. The chain links TRBV5-1 to TRBJ2-5, with 9 bases matching TRBD2. Germline trimming cut 5 bases from V and 4 bases from J; bases unmatched to any gene: 3. In germline, CDR1 is SGHRS, CDR2 YFSETQ. The length of the CDR3 is 13 residues.

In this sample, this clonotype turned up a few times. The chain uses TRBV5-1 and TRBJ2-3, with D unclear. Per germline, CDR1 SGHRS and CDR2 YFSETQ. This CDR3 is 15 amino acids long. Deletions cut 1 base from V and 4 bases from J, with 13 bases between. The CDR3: CASSLPSAIPDTQYF. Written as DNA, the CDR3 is TGCGCCAGCAGCTTGCCCTCGGCCATACCAGATACGCAGTATTTT. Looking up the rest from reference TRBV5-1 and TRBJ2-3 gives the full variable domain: KAGVTQTPRYLIKTRGQQVTLSCSPISGHRSVSWYQQTPGQGLQFLFEYFSETQRNKGNFPGRFSGRQFSNSRSEMNVSTLELGDSALYLCASSLPSAIPDTQYFGPGTRLTVL.

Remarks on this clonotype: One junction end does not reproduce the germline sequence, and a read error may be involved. CDR3 sequence (DNA): TGTGCCAGAAGCTTGTCGTGGACAGGGCACACCTATAATGAGCAGTTCTTC. It yields the protein CARSLSWTGHTYNEQFF. The rearrangement uses TRBV5-5 and TRBJ2-1; 8 bases are shared with TRBD1. Germline values: CDR1 SGHKS, CDR2 YYEKEE (reference sequence). The CDR3 is made up of 17 amino acids. The full variable domain, completed using reference TRBV5-5 and TRBJ2-1, is DAGVTQSPTHLIKTRGQQVTLRCSPISGHKSVSWYQQVLGQGPQFIFQYYEKEERGRGNFPDRFSARQFPNYSSELNVNALLLGDSALYLCARSLSWTGHTYNEQFFGPGTRLTVL.

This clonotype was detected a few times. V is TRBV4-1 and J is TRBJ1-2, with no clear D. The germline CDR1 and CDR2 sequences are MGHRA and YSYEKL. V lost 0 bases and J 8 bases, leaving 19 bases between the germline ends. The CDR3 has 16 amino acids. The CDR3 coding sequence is TGCGCCAGCAGCCAAGATCGAGTCGGGTCGGGGATGGGCTACACCTTC. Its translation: CASSQDRVGSGMGYTF.

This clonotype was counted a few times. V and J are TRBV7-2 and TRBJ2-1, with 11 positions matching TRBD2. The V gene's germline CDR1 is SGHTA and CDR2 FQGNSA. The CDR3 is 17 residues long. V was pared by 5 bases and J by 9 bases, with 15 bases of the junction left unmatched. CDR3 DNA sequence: TGTGCCAGCAGCCACAGGACTAGCGGGCTTTTGGGACGTGAGCAGTTCTTC. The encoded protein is CASSHRTSGLLGREQFF.

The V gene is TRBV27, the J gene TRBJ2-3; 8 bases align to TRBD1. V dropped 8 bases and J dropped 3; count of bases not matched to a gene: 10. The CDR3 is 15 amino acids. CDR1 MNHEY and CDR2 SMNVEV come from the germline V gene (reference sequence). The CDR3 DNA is TGTGCCAGCGGCCTGACAGGGGAGTTGACAGATACGCAGTATTTT. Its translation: CASGLTGELTDTQYF.

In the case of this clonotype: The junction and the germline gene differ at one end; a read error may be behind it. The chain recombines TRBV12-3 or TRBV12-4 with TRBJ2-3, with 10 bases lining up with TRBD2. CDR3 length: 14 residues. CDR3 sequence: CASRLAGRTDTQNF. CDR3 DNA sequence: TGTGCCAGCAGACTAGCGGGGCGCACAGATACGCAGAATTTT.

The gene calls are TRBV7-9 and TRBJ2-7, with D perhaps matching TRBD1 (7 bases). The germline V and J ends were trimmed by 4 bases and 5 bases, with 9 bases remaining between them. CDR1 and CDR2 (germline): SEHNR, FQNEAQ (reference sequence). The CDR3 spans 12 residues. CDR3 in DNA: TGTGCCAGCAGCTGGAGGGGGCACGAGCAGTACTTC. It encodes CASSWRGHEQYF.